These 20 T cell receptor beta chains came from one sample sequenced in a study of control samples from healthy donors and cancer patients. Some clones are missing from TCRdb's copy, which holds only in-frame ones; the method was immunoSEQ multiplex PCR. In the table there are some 130,000 clones, 80% to 95% of which are singletons. Sequenced: blood. The receptor source for this set is a man aged 25-45 years in good health.

This clone was recorded once. The chain has TRBV7-2 and TRBJ2-7, with D perhaps TRBD2 (6 bases). The CDR3 sequence is 13 residues long. Per the germline V gene, CDR1 is SGHTA and CDR2 is FQGNSA. Trimming took off 2 bases at V and 3 bases at J, with 8 bases between the two ends. The CDR3 bases are TGTGCCAGCAGCTTAAGCGGGCTCTACGAGCAGTACTTC. Amino acids: CASSLSGLYEQYF.

The rearrangement uses TRBV7-8 and TRBJ1-1; D is unclear. CDR3 length: 17 residues. Looked up from germline, CDR1 is SGHVS and CDR2 is FQNEAQ. The germline V and J ends were trimmed by 2 bases and 0 bases, with 16 bases remaining between them. Here the CDR3 reads CASSLIGKNAMNTEAFF. CDR3 DNA: TGTGCCAGCAGCTTAATAGGCAAGAACGCCATGAACACTGAAGCTTTCTTT.

This clone appeared a few times. The chain recombines TRBV28 with TRBJ2-7; TRBD1 agrees at 7 bases. The germline V gene encodes CDR1 MDHEN and CDR2 SYDVKM. The CDR3 is made up of 14 amino acids. V shed 1 base, J shed 6 bases, and the junction held 6 bases outside the gene matches. For the CDR3, the DNA is TGTGCCAGCAGTTTATACGGGACAGCTGGCGAGCAGTACTTC. This translates into CASSLYGTAGEQYF.

This chain uses TRBV28 with TRBJ1-1, with 8 bases aligning to TRBD1. Germline CDR1 is MDHEN and CDR2 is SYDVKM. V was clipped by 2 bases and J by 4 bases; unmatched bases: 3. The CDR3 is 14 residues long. The CDR3 DNA reads as TGTGCCAGCAGTTTACAGGGGGCATTCACTGAAGCTTTCTTT. Its translation: CASSLQGAFTEAFF.

A remark on this clone: The same CDR3 also results from other DNA sequences found in this sample. The chain is built from TRBV29-1 and TRBJ1-1; the match to TRBD1 covers 7 bases. Germline values: CDR1 SQVTM, CDR2 ANQGSEA. CDR3 length: 13 amino acids. The V gene end was trimmed by 3 bases and the J gene end by 1 base; junction bases not matched to a gene: 2. This CDR3 is CSVEEGANTEAFF. In DNA, the CDR3 is TGCAGCGTTGAGGAGGGGGCGAACACTGAAGCTTTCTTT.

The chain recombines TRBV7-9 with TRBJ2-1, with D perhaps assigned TRBD1 or TRBD2 (6 bases each). The length of the CDR3 is 16 residues. Trimming left V 6 bases short and J 4 bases short, with 19 bases between. From germline, CDR1 is SEHNR and CDR2 FQNEAQ (reference sequence). CDR3 residues: CASSPNRGGSYNEQFF. The CDR3 region has the DNA TGTGCCAGCAGTCCTAACCGAGGGGGGTCATACAATGAGCAGTTCTTC.

The rearrangement joins TRBV6-5 to TRBJ2-3, with a possible D match to TRBD2 (6 bases). Per germline, CDR1 MNHEY and CDR2 SVGAGI. The length of the CDR3 is 15 residues. Trimming took off 7 bases at V and 0 bases at J, with 14 bases between the two ends. CDR3 nucleotide sequence: TGTGCCAGCAAGGTCGGGGGACTTAGCACAGATACGCAGTATTTT. Its translation is CASKVGGLSTDTQYF.

The chain recombines TRBV6-2 or TRBV6-3 with TRBJ2-3; D is possibly TRBD1 or TRBD2 (5 bases each). Per the germline V gene, CDR1 is MNHEY and CDR2 is SVGEGT. This CDR3 region has 14 residues. The V and J ends lost 5 bases and 6 bases respectively, with 15 bases between them. CDR3 loop: CASSVRGGRDTQYF. CDR3 coding DNA: TGTGCCAGCAGTGTTCGGGGCGGAAGGGATACGCAGTATTTT.

The rearrangement uses TRBV28 and TRBJ2-7; 7 bases are shared with TRBD1. This CDR3 contains 15 residues. The germline CDR1 and CDR2 sequences are MDHEN and SYDVKM. V gave up 5 bases and J gave up 6 bases; unmatched junction bases: 13. The CDR3 sequence: CASSRQGWELSEQYF. The CDR3 region has the DNA TGTGCCAGCAGTCGACAGGGTTGGGAGTTGAGCGAGCAGTACTTC.

This sequence joins TRBV7-3 and TRBJ2-3, with D perhaps TRBD2 (6 bases). V was pared by 5 bases and J by 6 bases, with 15 bases between. CDR3 length: 14 amino acids. Germline CDR1 and CDR2: SGHTA and FQGTGA. For the CDR3, the DNA is TGTGCCAGCAGCCTTACTTCTAGCGTCGATACGCAGTATTTT. The encoded protein is CASSLTSSVDTQYF.

This chain links TRBV11-2 with TRBJ1-5; 7 positions agree with TRBD1. V gave up 0 bases and J gave up 3 bases; unmatched junction bases: 8. The length of the CDR3 is 17 residues. Germline CDR1 SGHAT, CDR2 FQNNGV. The CDR3 region has the DNA TGTGCCAGCAGCTTAGATTGTAAACAGGGGACCAATCAGCCCCAGCATTTT. Protein product: CASSLDCKQGTNQPQHF.

Concerning this clone itself: Other DNA sequences of this sample code for an identical CDR3. This chain connects TRBV10-3 to TRBJ1-5; 7 nucleotides agree with TRBD1. Germline CDR1 is ENHRY and CDR2 is SYGVKD. The CDR3 length is 14 residues. V shed 6 bases, J shed 3 bases, and the junction held 5 bases outside the gene matches. The CDR3 DNA reads TGTGCCATCAGGAGCGACAGGGACAATCAGCCCCAGCATTTT. This translates into CAIRSDRDNQPQHF.

V and J are TRBV18 and TRBJ1-1, with TRBD1 matching 8 bases. The length of the CDR3 is 14 residues. Germline V gene data show CDR1 as KGHSH and CDR2 as LQKENI. After removal of 5 bases from V and 4 bases from J, the junction contained 6 bases not matched to a gene. CDR3 protein: CASSTGTGATEAFF. The CDR3 region has the DNA TGTGCCAGCTCAACCGGGACAGGTGCCACTGAAGCTTTCTTT.

The chain is built from TRBV7-9 and TRBJ2-2; D remains ambiguous. This CDR3 has 15 amino acids. V was clipped by 1 base and J by 0 bases, with 6 bases between them. From germline, CDR1 is SEHNR and CDR2 FQNEAQ (reference sequence). CDR3: CASSLDRPNTGELFF. DNA of the CDR3: TGTGCCAGCAGCTTAGATAGGCCGAACACCGGGGAGCTGTTTTTT.

The V call is TRBV4-2, the J call TRBJ2-6; perhaps D is TRBD1 or TRBD2 (6 bases each). The germline V gene has CDR1 LGHNA and CDR2 YNFKEQ. The CDR3 has 17 residues. V was cut by 4 bases and J by 0 bases, with 13 bases left in between. The CDR3 DNA reads as TGTGCCAGCAGCCCAAGGGGGGAGATCTCTGGGGCCAACGTCCTGACTTTC. Translated, it gives CASSPRGEISGANVLTF.

J is TRBJ1-5 and V is TRBV4-2; 7 nucleotides line up with TRBD1. CDR1 and CDR2 (germline): LGHNA, YNFKEQ. Losses at the gene ends were 4 bases for V and 2 bases for J; bases not matched to a gene: 14. The CDR3 has 18 amino acids. CDR3 amino acids: CASSPTISEGARNQPQHF. CDR3 DNA sequence: TGTGCCAGCAGCCCTACAATTTCCGAGGGGGCGCGCAATCAGCCCCAGCATTTT.

In DNA form, the CDR3 reads TGTGCCTGGAGTGTATTCTTTGGGACTAGCGGAGTCTACAATGAGCAGTTCTTC. Translating gives CAWSVFFGTSGVYNEQFF. The chain employs TRBV30 and TRBJ2-1; 11 bases match TRBD2. This CDR3 comprises 18 residues. Germline-derived CDR1 and CDR2 are GTSNPN and SVGIG (reference sequence). Unmatched junction bases numbered 10, after V lost 0 bases and J lost 3 bases.

In DNA form, the CDR3 reads TGTGCCAGCAGTGAACCCGGGACAGGGGGCGGTGGGGCCAACGTCCTGACTTTC. This translates into CASSEPGTGGGGANVLTF. The J gene is TRBJ2-6, the V gene TRBV2; TRBD1 matches at 12 bases. The CDR3 length is 18 residues. J lost 3 bases, V lost 2 bases, and 5 bases had no gene match. Germline V gives CDR1 SNHLY, CDR2 FYNNEI.

The genes are TRBV5-4 and TRBJ1-2, with D perhaps TRBD1 (5 bases). Per germline, CDR1 SGHNT and CDR2 YYREEE (reference sequence). V was trimmed by 2 bases and J by 2 bases, leaving 16 bases between them. CDR3 length equals 16 residues. For the CDR3, the DNA is TGTGCCAGCAGCTTCTGGGGTTTGGGGGGAAACTATGGCTACACCTTC. Residues: CASSFWGLGGNYGYTF.

The chain recombines TRBV6-6 with TRBJ2-2, with TRBD1 as a possible D gene (6 bases). From germline, CDR1 is MNHNY and CDR2 SVGAGI (reference sequence). The CDR3 has 16 amino acids. Trimming removed 6 bases from V and 8 bases from J, with 22 bases in between. The CDR3 DNA sequence: TGTGCCAGCAGCCTAGCAGAAACAGGGCCCGGGGGGGAGCTGTTTTTT. This gives the protein CASSLAETGPGGELFF.